This TCR beta chain stems from a study of shared clonotypes between healthy human individuals. The naive CD8 subset, CD45RO-negative cells positively selected for CCR7, excluded terminally differentiated effector memory CD45RA+ cells. Sequencing used immunoSEQ multiplex PCR; TCRdb keeps in-frame clones, though not all of them. The top ten hold around 1.1% of the sample, which has more than 2 million clones, about 95% seen once. The receptor was derived from a man aged 18 to 30 in good health. Input material: naive CD8+ T cells sorted from blood.

CDR3 amino acids: CASSLDRGRSPLHF. The CDR3 DNA is TGTGCCAGCAGCTTAGACAGGGGAAGATCACCCCTCCACTTT. The gene calls are TRBV13 and TRBJ1-6; 7 nucleotides match TRBD1. The CDR3 has 14 residues. CDR1 is PRHDT and CDR2 is FYEKMQ in the germline V gene (reference sequence). The trim removed 1 base at V and 10 bases at J, leaving 4 bases unmatched.